The present entry profiles one T cell receptor (beta chain) with its context. The antigen is undetermined. This sample is drawn from a study of cytomegalovirus exposure and HLA in healthy donors. Germline V gene sequence: CDR1 LGHNA, CDR2 YSLEER. The CDR3 runs 15 residues. V lost 0 bases to trimming and J lost 2 bases, with 10 bases between them. This PCR relied on a set of 60 Vbeta primers and 13 Jbeta primers. Sequencing used immunoSEQ multiplex PCR; TCRdb keeps in-frame clones, though not all of them. The sample consists of 200,000 or so clones, 65% to 85% of them appearing once. Points from the study as a whole: Productive rates of about 87% or about 30% were seen for most TCR beta V segments in an earlier analysis. A later analysis found that most CMV-associated TCR beta chains appeared HLA-restricted.

The sample was PBMCs. V usage is TRBV4-3 and J usage is TRBJ1-2; D unresolved. The TCR comes from a boy younger than 10 in good health and CMV-seronegative. Here the CDR3 reads CASSQDQAPNYGYTF. CDR3 nucleotides: TGCGCCAGCAGCCAAGATCAGGCCCCGAACTATGGCTACACCTTC.